This T cell receptor beta chain was identified in a study of cytomegalovirus exposure and HLA in healthy donors. Primers: 60 Vbeta forward and 13 Jbeta reverse. Under the authors' procedure: The count from a later analysis was some 80 million unique TCR beta chains, some 12 million of them shared. This table comes from immunoSEQ multiplex PCR, and its TCRdb copy is limited to in-frame clones, with some not included. Clonal size and the V and J genes are those of that table, whereas D and trimming came from the DNA. The table has about 200,000 clones, around 85% seen once. The germline V gene has CDR1 LNHDA and CDR2 SQIVND (reference sequence). Losses at the gene ends were 6 bases for V and 6 bases for J; bases not matched to a gene: 9. The CDR3 runs to 14 residues.

The source of this sequence is a middle-aged man in good health and CMV-seronegative. The sample consisted of PBMCs. The rearrangement links TRBV19 to TRBJ2-7; 9 positions match TRBD2. The CDR3 region is CASSRLAGVREQYF. For the CDR3, the DNA is TGTGCCAGTAGCCGTTTAGCGGGAGTCCGCGAGCAGTACTTC. Combining the CDR3 with reference TRBV19 and TRBJ2-7 gives the whole variable domain DGGITQSPKYLFRKEGQNVTLSCEQNLNHDAMYWYRQDPGQGLRLIYYSQIVNDFQKGDIAEGYSVSREKKESFPLTVTSAQKNPTAFYLCASSRLAGVREQYFGPGTRLTVT.